The clone carrying this TCR beta chain came up a few times. The antigen is not known. The source of the sample is a study of blood T cells in healthy people across ages. Study conclusions and caveats: Roughly linear age-related decline in beta diversity appeared, significant by age around 38.

A sample-barcoded 5' primer and a J-beta primer mix were used in a second PCR of roughly 7 to 11 cycles. TCRdb re-called the 5' RACE reads through MiXCR, storing one row per CDR3 protein. Among 750,000 or so distinct CDR3 sequences, around 25% were seen once, and the ten largest hold more than 7.5%. These data were likewise used in another study, on T cells of mothers and their children.

The sequence was collected from a boy aged 5 to 17 in good health. The material sequenced was blood.

Written as DNA, the CDR3 is TGTGCCAGTTCCAGGGCTAGCGACGGTTACGAGCAGTACTTC. Translation: CASSRASDGYEQYF. The rearrangement joins TRBV13 to TRBJ2-7, with D possibly being TRBD2 (6 bases). Trimming pared 9 bases from V and 4 bases from J, leaving 19 bases between. Germline V lookup: CDR1 PRHDT, CDR2 FYEKMQ (reference sequence). This CDR3 spans 14 amino acids.